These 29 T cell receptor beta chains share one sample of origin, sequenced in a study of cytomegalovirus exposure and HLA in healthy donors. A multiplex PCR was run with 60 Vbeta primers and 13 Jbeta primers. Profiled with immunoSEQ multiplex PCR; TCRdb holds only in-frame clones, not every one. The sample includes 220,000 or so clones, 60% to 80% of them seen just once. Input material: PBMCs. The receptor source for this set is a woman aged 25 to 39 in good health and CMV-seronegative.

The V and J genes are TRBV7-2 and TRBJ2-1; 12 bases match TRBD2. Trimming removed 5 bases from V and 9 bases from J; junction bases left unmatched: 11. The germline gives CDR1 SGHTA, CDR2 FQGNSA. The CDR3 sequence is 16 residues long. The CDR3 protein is CASSETLAGGPFEQFF. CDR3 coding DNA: TGTGCCAGCAGCGAAACCCTAGCGGGAGGGCCCTTTGAGCAGTTCTTC.

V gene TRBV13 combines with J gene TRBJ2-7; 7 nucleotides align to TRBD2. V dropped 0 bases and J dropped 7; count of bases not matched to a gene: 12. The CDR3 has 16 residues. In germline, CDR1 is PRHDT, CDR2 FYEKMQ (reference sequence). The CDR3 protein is CASSLGWAGRAREQYF. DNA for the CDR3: TGTGCCAGCAGCTTAGGCTGGGCGGGGAGGGCGAGGGAGCAGTACTTC.

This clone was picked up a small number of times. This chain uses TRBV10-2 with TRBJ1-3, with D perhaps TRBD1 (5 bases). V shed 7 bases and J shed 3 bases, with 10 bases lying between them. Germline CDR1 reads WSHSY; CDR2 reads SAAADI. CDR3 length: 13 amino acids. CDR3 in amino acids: CASKAGLGNTIYF. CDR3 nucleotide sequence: TGCGCCAGCAAGGCGGGGCTTGGAAACACCATATATTTT.

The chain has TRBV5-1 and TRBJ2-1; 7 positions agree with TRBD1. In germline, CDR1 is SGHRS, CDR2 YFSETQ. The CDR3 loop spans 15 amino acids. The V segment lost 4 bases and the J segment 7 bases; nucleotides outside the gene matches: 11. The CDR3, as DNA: TGCGCCAGCAGCCTCAATCCCGACAGGGAGAATGAGCAGTTCTTC. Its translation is CASSLNPDRENEQFF.

CDR3 loop: CASCKVAGGYEQYF. The CDR3 nucleotides read TGTGCCAGCTGTAAGGTAGCGGGAGGGTACGAGCAGTACTTC. The V call is TRBV27, the J call TRBJ2-7; 11 bases agree with TRBD2. This CDR3 is 14 amino acids long. V lost 8 bases to trimming and J lost 4 bases; unmatched junction nucleotides: 7. Germline values: CDR1 MNHEY, CDR2 SMNVEV (reference sequence).

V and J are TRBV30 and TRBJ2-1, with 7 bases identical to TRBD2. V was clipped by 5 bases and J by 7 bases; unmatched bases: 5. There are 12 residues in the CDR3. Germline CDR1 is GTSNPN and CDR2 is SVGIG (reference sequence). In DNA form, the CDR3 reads TGTGCCTGGCGGCGGGAGTTAAATGAGCAGTTCTTC. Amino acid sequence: CAWRRELNEQFF.

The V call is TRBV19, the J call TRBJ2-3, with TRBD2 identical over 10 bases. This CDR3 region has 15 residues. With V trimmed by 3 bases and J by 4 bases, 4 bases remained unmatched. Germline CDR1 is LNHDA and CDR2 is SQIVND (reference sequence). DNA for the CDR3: TGTGCCAGTAGTATTACTAGCGGGGTTTCAGATACGCAGTATTTT. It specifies CASSITSGVSDTQYF.

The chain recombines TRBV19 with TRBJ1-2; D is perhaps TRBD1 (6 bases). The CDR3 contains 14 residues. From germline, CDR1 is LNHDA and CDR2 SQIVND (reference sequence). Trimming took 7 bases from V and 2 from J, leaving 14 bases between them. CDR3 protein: CASTGAGANYGYTF. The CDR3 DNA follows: TGTGCCAGTACCGGGGCAGGGGCCAACTATGGCTACACCTTC.

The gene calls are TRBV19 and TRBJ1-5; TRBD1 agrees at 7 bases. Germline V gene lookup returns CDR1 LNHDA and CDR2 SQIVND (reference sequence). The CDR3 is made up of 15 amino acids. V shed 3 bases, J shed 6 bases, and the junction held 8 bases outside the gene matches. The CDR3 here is CASSITQGVSQPQHF. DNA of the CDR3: TGTGCCAGTAGTATTACTCAGGGGGTCAGTCAGCCCCAGCATTTT.

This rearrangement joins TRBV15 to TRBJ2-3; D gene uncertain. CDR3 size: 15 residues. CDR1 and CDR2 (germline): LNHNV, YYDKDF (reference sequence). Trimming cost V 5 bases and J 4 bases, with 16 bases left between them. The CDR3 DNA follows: TGTGCCACCAGCTTAAGAACGGGTATAGCAGATACGCAGTATTTT. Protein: CATSLRTGIADTQYF. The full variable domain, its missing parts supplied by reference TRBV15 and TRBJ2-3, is DAMVIQNPRYQVTQFGKPVTLSCSQTLNHNVMYWYQQKSSQAPKLLFHYYDKDFNNEADTPDNFQSRRPNTSFCFLDIRSPGLGDTAMYLCATSLRTGIADTQYFGPGTRLTVL.

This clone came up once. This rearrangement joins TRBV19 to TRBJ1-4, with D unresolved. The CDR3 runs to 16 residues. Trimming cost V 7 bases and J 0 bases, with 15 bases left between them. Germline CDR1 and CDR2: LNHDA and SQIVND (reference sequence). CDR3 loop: CASKSGSASTNEKLFF. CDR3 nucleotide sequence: TGTGCCAGTAAGAGTGGGAGCGCCTCAACTAATGAAAAACTGTTTTTT. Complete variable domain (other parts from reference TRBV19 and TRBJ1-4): DGGITQSPKYLFRKEGQNVTLSCEQNLNHDAMYWYRQDPGQGLRLIYYSQIVNDFQKGDIAEGYSVSREKKESFPLTVTSAQKNPTAFYLCASKSGSASTNEKLFFGSGTQLSVL.

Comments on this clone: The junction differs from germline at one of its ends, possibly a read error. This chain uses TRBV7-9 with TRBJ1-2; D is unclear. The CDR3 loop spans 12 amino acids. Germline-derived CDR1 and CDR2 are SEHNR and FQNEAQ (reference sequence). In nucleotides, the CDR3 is TGTTCCAGCAGCTTAGATATGTATGGCTACACCTTC. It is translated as CSSSLDMYGYTF.

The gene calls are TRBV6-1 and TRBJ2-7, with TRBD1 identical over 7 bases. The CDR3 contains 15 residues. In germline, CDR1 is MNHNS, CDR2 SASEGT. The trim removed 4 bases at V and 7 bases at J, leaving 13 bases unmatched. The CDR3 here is CASSVYYRGLGEQYF. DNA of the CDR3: TGTGCCAGCAGTGTATACTACAGGGGATTGGGGGAGCAGTACTTC.

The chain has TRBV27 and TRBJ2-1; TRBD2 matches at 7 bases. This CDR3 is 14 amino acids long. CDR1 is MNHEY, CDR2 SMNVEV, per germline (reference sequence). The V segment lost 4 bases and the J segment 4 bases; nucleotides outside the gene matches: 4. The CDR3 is CASSSSGPYNEQFF. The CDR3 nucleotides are TGTGCCAGCAGTTCTAGCGGCCCTTACAATGAGCAGTTCTTC.

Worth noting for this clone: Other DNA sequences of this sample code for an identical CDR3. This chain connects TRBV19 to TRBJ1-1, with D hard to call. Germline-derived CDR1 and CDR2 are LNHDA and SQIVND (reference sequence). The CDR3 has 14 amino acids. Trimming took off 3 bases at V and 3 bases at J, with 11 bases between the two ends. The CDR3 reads CASSIPGKDTEAFF. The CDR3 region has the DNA TGTGCCAGTAGTATCCCGGGGAAGGACACTGAAGCTTTCTTT.

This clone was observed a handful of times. CDR3 sequence reads: CASSDPGQGGYTF. Written as DNA, the CDR3 is TGTGCCAGCAGTGACCCGGGACAGGGTGGCTACACCTTC. The V and J genes are TRBV6-5 and TRBJ1-2, with 9 positions matching TRBD1. Trimming cost V 5 bases and J 7 bases; bases outside gene matches: 5. CDR3 length: 13 residues. The V gene's germline CDR1 is MNHEY and CDR2 SVGAGI.

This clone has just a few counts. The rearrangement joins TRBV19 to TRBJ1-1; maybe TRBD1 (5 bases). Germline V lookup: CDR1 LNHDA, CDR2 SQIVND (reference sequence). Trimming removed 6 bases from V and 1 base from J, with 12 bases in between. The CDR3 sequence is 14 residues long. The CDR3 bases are TGTGCCAGTAGCCCCAGGGATGAGAACACTGAAGCTTTCTTT. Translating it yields CASSPRDENTEAFF.

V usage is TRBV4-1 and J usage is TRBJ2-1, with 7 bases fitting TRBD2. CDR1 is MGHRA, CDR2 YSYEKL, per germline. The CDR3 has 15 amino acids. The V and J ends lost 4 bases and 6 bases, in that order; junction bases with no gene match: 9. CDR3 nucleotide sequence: TGCGCCAGCAGCCCTCGGGGGGATGGGACCAATGAGCAGTTCTTC. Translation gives CASSPRGDGTNEQFF.

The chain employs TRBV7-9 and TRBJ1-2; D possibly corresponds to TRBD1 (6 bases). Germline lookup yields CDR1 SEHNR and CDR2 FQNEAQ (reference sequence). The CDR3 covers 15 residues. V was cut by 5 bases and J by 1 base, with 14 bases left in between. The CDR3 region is CASSDRQELNYGYTF. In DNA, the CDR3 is TGTGCCAGCAGCGACCGACAGGAACTTAACTATGGCTACACCTTC. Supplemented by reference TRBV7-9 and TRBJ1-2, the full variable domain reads DTGVSQNPRHKITKRGQNVTFRCDPISEHNRLYWYRQTLGQGPEFLTYFQNEAQLEKSRLLSDRFSAERPKGSFSTLEIQRTEQGDSAMYLCASSDRQELNYGYTFGSGTRLTVV.

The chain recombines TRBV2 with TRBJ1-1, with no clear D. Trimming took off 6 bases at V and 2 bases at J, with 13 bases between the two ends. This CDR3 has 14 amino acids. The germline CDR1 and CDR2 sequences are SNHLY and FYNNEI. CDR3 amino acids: CASSAQRANTEAFF. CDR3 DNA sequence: TGTGCCAGCAGCGCCCAGAGGGCTAACACTGAAGCTTTCTTT.

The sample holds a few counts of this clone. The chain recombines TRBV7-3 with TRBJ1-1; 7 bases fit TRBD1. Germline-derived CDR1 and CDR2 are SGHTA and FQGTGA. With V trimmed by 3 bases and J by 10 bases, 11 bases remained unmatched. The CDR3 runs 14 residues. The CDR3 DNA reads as TGTGCCAGCAGCTTGGTAACAGGGGCTTTGGGAGCTTTCTTT. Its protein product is CASSLVTGALGAFF.

CDR3 nucleotides: TGCGCCAGCAGTGAGTCGACTAGCGGGGGAAGGGTCGATGAGCAGTTCTTC. This gives the protein CASSESTSGGRVDEQFF. The chain uses TRBV10-2 and TRBJ2-1, with 12 bases aligning to TRBD2. The J segment lost 8 bases and the V segment lost 0 bases, leaving 8 bases of the junction unmatched. The CDR3 length is 17 residues. Per the germline V gene, CDR1 is WSHSY and CDR2 is SAAADI.

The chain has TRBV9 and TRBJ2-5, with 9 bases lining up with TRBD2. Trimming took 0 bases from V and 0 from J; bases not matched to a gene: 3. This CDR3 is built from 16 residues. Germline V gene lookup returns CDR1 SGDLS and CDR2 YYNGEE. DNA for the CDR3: TGTGCCAGCAGCGTAGACGCTAGCGGGGACCAAGAGACCCAGTACTTC. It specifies CASSVDASGDQETQYF.

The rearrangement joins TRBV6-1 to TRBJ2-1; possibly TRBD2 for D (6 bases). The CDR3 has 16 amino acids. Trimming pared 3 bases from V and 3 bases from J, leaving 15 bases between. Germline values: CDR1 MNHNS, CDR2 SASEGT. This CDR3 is CASSDMFQGLYNEQFF. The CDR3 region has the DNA TGTGCCAGCAGTGATATGTTCCAGGGACTCTACAATGAGCAGTTCTTC.

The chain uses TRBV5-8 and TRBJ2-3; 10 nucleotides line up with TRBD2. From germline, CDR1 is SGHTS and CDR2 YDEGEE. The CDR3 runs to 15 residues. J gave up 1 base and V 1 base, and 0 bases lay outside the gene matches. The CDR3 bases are TGTGCCAGCAGCTTGCTAGCGGGAGGCACAGATACGCAGTATTTT. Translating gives CASSLLAGGTDTQYF.

The CDR3 sequence: CASSLGQEETQYF. The DNA for the CDR3 is TGTGCCAGCTCACTCGGACAGGAAGAGACCCAGTACTTC. The chain is built from TRBV18 and TRBJ2-5; 7 nucleotides line up with TRBD1. V was pared by 4 bases and J by 3 bases, with 2 bases of the junction left unmatched. This CDR3 has 13 residues. Germline V lookup: CDR1 KGHSH, CDR2 LQKENI.

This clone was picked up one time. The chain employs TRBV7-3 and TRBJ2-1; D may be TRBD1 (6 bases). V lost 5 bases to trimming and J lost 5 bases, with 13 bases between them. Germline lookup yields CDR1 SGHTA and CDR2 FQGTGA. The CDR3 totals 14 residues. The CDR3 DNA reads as TGTGCCAGCAGCCCCCGGACAGCCCACAATGAGCAGTTCTTC. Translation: CASSPRTAHNEQFF.

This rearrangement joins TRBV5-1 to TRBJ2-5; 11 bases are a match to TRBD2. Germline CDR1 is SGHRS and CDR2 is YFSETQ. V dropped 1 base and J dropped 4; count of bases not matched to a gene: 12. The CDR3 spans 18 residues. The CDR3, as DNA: TGCGCCAGCAGCTTGATTTTCGAGACTAGCGGGGCTCCAGAGACCCAGTACTTC. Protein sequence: CASSLIFETSGAPETQYF.

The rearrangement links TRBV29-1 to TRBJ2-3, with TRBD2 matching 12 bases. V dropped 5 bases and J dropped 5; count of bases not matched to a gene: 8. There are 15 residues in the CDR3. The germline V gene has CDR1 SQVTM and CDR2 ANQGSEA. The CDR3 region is CSVRGTSGLLDTQYF. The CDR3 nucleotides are TGCAGCGTTCGTGGGACTAGCGGGTTGCTAGATACGCAGTATTTT.